This T cell receptor beta chain was captured by sequencing in a study of neurological immune-mediated disorders. Study results and limitations: None of the CDR3 amino acid sequences found in expanded clones was shared across subjects. This suggests that the TCR-beta repertoires were private in all groups.

The CDR3 contains 13 residues. V lost 4 bases and J lost 1; bases outside the gene matches: 1. The cDNA was produced through 5'RACE with 10-nucleotide random UMIs. TCRdb reprocessed the 5' RACE reads with MiXCR, giving one entry per CDR3 protein. Of roughly 80,000 distinct CDR3 sequences in the sample, about a tenth were seen once. This clonotype was found many times. The antigen is not known. Maryland, USA blood bank volunteers served as healthy controls. The TCR originated in a man aged 35-49 years in good health. The chain uses TRBV12-3 or TRBV12-4 and TRBJ2-7, with 7 nucleotides matching TRBD1. The sample was PBMCs. The CDR3 sequence: CASSSGGSYEQYF. Here the CDR3 DNA reads TGTGCCAGCAGTTCAGGGGGATCCTACGAGCAGTACTTC.